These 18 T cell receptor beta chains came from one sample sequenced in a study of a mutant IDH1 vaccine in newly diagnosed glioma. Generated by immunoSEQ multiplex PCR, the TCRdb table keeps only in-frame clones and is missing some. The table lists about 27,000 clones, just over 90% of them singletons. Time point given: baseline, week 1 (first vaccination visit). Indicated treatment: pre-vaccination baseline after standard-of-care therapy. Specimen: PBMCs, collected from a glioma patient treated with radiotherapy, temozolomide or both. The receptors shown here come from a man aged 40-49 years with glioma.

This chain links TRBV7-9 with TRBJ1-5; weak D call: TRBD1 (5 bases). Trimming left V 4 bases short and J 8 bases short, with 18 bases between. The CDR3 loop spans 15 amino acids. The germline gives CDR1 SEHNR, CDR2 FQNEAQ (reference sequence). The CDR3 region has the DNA TGTGCCAGCAGCTCATACTCAACAGGCATAGAGCCCCAGCATTTT. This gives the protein CASSSYSTGIEPQHF.

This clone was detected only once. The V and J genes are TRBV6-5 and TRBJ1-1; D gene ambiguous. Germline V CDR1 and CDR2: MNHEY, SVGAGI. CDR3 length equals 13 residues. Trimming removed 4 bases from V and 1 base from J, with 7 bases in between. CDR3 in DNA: TGTGCCAGCAGTTTTTACAGGAACACTGAAGCTTTCTTT. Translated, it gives CASSFYRNTEAFF.

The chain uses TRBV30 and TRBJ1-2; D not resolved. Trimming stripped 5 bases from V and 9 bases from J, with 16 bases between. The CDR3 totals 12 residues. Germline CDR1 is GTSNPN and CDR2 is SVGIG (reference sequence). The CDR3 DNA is TGTGCCTGGGCCCCGGGGATAAGTAGCTACACCTTC. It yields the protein CAWAPGISSYTF.

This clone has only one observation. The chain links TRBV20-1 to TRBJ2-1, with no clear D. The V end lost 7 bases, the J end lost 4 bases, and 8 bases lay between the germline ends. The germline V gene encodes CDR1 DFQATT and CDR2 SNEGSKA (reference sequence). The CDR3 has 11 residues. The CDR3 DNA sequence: TGCAGTGTGACCGTATACAATGAGCAGTTCTTC. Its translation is CSVTVYNEQFF.

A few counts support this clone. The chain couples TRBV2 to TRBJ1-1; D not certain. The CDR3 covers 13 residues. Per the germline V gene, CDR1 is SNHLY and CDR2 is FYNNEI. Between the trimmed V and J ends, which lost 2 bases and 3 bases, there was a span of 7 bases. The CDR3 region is CASSESDYTEAFF. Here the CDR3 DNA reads TGTGCCAGCAGTGAATCAGACTACACTGAAGCTTTCTTT.

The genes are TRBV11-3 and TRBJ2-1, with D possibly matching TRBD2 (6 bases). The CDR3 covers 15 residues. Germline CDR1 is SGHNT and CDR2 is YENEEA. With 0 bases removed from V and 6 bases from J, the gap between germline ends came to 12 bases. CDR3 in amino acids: CASSLESREANEQFF. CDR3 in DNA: TGTGCCAGCAGCTTAGAGTCCAGGGAGGCCAATGAGCAGTTCTTC.

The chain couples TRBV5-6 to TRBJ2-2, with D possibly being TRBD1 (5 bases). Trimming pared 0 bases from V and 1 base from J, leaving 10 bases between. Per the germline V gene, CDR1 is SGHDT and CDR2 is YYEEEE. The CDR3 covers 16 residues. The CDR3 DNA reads TGTGCCAGCAGCTTGGAGCAGGGATTGAACACCGGGGAGCTGTTTTTT. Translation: CASSLEQGLNTGELFF.

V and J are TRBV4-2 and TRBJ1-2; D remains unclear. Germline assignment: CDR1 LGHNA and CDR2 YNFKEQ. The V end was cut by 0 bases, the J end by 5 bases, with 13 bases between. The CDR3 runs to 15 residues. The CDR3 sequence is CASSQETHGNYGYTF. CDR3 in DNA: TGTGCCAGCAGCCAAGAAACCCACGGGAATTATGGCTACACCTTC.

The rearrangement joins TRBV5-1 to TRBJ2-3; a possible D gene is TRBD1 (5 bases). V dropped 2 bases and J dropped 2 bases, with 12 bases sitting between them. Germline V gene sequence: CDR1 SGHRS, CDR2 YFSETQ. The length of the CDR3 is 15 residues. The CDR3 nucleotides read TGCGCCAGCAGCTTAAACACAGGTGCCACAGATACGCAGTATTTT. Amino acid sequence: CASSLNTGATDTQYF.

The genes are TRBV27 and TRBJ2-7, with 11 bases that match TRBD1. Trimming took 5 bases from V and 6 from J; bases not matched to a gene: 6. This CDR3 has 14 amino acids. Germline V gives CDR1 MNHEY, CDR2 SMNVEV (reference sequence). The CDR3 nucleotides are TGTGCCAGCAGTACGGACAGGGGGCAGAGCGAGCAGTACTTC. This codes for CASSTDRGQSEQYF.

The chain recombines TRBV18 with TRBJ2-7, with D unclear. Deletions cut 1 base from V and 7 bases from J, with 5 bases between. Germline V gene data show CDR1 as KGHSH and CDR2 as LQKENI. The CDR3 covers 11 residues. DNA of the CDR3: TGTGCCAGCTCACCACTTGAGGAGCAGTACTTC. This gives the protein CASSPLEEQYF.

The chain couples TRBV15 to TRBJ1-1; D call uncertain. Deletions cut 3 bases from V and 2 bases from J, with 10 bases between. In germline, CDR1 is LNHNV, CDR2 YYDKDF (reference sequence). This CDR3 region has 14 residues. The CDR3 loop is CATSSRAKNTEAFF. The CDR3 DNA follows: TGTGCCACCAGCAGCCGGGCCAAAAACACTGAAGCTTTCTTT.

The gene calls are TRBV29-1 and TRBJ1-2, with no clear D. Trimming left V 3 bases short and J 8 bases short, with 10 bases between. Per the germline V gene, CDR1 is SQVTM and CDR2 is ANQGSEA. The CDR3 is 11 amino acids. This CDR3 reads CSVDGGYGYTF. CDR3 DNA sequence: TGCAGCGTTGACGGAGGCTACGGCTACACCTTC.

The CDR3 DNA is TGTGCCAGCAGTTATCTGGGAGGGCAGTACTTC. Protein product: CASSYLGGQYF. The V and J genes are TRBV6-5 and TRBJ2-7, with TRBD2 as a possible D gene (6 bases). CDR3 size: 11 residues. Germline CDR1 is MNHEY and CDR2 is SVGAGI. V was clipped by 3 bases and J by 9 bases, with 9 bases between them.

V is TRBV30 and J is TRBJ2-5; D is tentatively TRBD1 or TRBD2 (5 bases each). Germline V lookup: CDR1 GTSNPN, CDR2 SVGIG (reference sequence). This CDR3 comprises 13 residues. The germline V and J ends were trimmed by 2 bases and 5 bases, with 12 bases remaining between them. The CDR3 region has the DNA TGTGCCTGGAGTATCGGGACGGGGGAGACCCAGTACTTC. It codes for CAWSIGTGETQYF.

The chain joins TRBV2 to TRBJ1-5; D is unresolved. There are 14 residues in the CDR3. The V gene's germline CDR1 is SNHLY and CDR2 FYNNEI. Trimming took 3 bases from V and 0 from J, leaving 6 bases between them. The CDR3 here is CASSELSSNQPQHF. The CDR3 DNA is TGTGCCAGCAGTGAGTTGTCTAGCAATCAGCCCCAGCATTTT. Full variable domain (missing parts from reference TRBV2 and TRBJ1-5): EPEVTQTPSHQVTQMGQEVILRCVPISNHLYFYWYRQILGQKVEFLVSFYNNEISEKSEIFDDQFSVERPDGSNFTLKIRSTKLEDSAMYFCASSELSSNQPQHFGDGTRLSIL.

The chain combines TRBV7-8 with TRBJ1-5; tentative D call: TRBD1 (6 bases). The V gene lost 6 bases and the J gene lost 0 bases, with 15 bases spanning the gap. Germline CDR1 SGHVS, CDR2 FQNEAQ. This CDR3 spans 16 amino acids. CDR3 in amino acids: CASRSGQSNSNQPQHF. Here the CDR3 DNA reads TGTGCCAGCAGATCCGGACAGTCAAATAGCAATCAGCCCCAGCATTTT. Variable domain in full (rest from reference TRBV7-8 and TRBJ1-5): GAGVSQSPRYKVAKRGQDVALRCDPISGHVSLFWYQQALGQGPEFLTYFQNEAQLDKSGLPSDRFFAERPEGSVSTLKIQRTQQEDSAVYLCASRSGQSNSNQPQHFGDGTRLSIL.

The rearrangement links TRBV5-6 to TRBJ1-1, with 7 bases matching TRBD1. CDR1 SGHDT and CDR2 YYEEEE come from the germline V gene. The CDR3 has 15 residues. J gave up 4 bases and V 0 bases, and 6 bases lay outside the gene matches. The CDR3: CASSLDPGGSTEAFF. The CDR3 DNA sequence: TGTGCCAGCAGCTTGGATCCAGGGGGAAGCACTGAAGCTTTCTTT.